Listed below are T cell receptor beta chains from one sample, sequenced in a study of blood T cells in healthy people across ages. TCRdb re-called the 5' RACE reads through MiXCR, storing one row per CDR3 protein. Among about 780,000 distinct CDR3 sequences listed, about 45% were seen once. The sequencing input was blood. These TCRs come from an elderly man in good health. The CDR3 runs from the conserved cysteine through the conserved F or W. The D gene is left open where the match is weak. Some rows mark clone size as missing; the rest say once, few, many or name a class of expanded clone.

clone_size j_call v_call d_call cdr3_aa cdr3_nt
few TRBJ2-1 TRBV29-1 - CSVEDPTGLNNEQFF TGCAGCGTTGAAGATCCCACGGGACTGAACAATGAGCAGTTCTTC
many TRBJ2-7 TRBV29-1 TRBD2 CSVVGAGGPYEQYF TGCAGCGTTGTAGGAGCGGGAGGACCTTACGAGCAGTACTTC
once TRBJ1-1 TRBV10-3 TRBD1 CAISGNRGWNTEAFF TGTGCCATCAGTGGGAACAGGGGGTGGAACACTGAAGCTTTCTTT
- TRBJ1-5 TRBV18 - CASSWGGRQPQHF TGTGCCAGCTCCTGGGGAGGGCGGCAGCCCCAGCATTTT
- TRBJ2-6 TRBV5-1 - CASSLGPPGSGANVLTF TGCGCCAGCAGCTTGGGACCCCCAGGCTCTGGGGCCAACGTCCTGACTTTC
- TRBJ2-1 TRBV20-1 - CSATTGGNDGSYNEQFF TGCAGTGCAACCACCGGCGGGAACGATGGCTCCTACAATGAGCAGTTCTTT
- TRBJ1-5 TRBV6-5 TRBD1 CASSRQGAGNRPQHF TGTGCCAGCAGTCGGCAGGGGGCTGGAAATCGGCCCCAGCATTTT
- TRBJ2-2 TRBV6-5 - CASKGSTGELFF TGTGCCAGCAAAGGAAGCACCGGGGAGCTGTTTTTT
- TRBJ1-1 TRBV12-3/TRBV12-4 - CASSTPGRGNTEAFF TGTGCCAGCTCGACGCCCGGACGGGGGAACACTGAAGCTTTCTTT
- TRBJ2-5 TRBV20-1 TRBD2 CSATLGGASQETQYF TGCAGTGCGACCCTGGGAGGGGCCTCCCAAGAGACCCAGTACTTC
- TRBJ2-5 TRBV20-1 - CSATPGPKPYNEQYF TGCAGTGCTACCCCGGGACCTAAGCCCTACAATGAGCAGTACTTC
few TRBJ2-1 TRBV20-1 TRBD2 CSAGGLAGFYNEQFF TGCAGTGCGGGAGGACTAGCGGGTTTCTACAATGAGCAGTTCTTC
- TRBJ2-7 TRBV12-3/TRBV12-4 TRBD2 CASSLRTSNEQYF TGTGCCAGCAGTTTACGGACTAGCAACGAGCAGTACTTC
- TRBJ2-1 TRBV28 - CASSLGGRINEQFF TGTGCCAGCAGTTTGGGTGGGCGGATCAATGAGCAGTTCTTC
- TRBJ2-1 TRBV27 - CASSGAYGHEQFF TGTGCCAGCAGTGGGGCTTATGGCCACGAGCAGTTCTTC
- TRBJ2-2 TRBV4-3 - CASSQDKGFASDTGELFF TGCGCCAGCAGCCAAGATAAGGGGTTCGCGTCGGACACCGGGGAGCTGTTTTTT
- TRBJ2-3 TRBV6-6 TRBD2 CASSPSGRSDTQYF TGTGCCAGCAGTCCTAGCGGGAGATCAGATACGCAGTATTTT
once TRBJ2-1 TRBV30 - CAWSPTTSHYNEQFF TGTGCCTGGAGTCCGACGACTAGTCACTACAATGAGCAGTTCTTC
- TRBJ2-5 TRBV10-3 TRBD2 CAIRPGLAEETQYF TGTGCCATCAGGCCGGGACTAGCGGAAGAGACCCAGTACTTC
few TRBJ2-3 TRBV2 - CASRETSLGTDTQYF TGTGCCAGCAGGGAAACTAGCCTTGGAACAGATACGCAGTATTTT
- TRBJ1-3 TRBV12-3/TRBV12-4 - CASSQEGVAGNTIYF TGTGCCAGCAGCCAAGAGGGGGTAGCTGGAAACACCATATATTTT
- TRBJ2-3 TRBV2 TRBD2 CATQVAGRLDTQYF TGTGCCACCCAGGTAGCGGGAAGGTTGGATACGCAGTATTTT
few TRBJ1-1 TRBV18 - CASSPSVRGLNTEAFF TGTGCCAGCTCACCTTCCGTCAGGGGACTGAACACTGAAGCTTTCTTT
- TRBJ2-5 TRBV6-1 TRBD2 CASNALPGLAGGQETQYF TGTGCCAGCAATGCCCTACCTGGACTAGCGGGAGGCCAAGAGACCCAGTACTTC
- TRBJ2-1 TRBV2 - CASKEGYEQFF TGTGCCAGCAAGGAGGGGTATGAGCAGTTCTTC
- TRBJ2-1 TRBV5-1 TRBD2 CASSWPSGGKVEQFF TGCGCCAGCAGCTGGCCTAGCGGAGGAAAAGTCGAGCAGTTCTTC
- TRBJ2-5 TRBV9 - CASAKNGASQETQYF TGTGCCAGCGCAAAAAACGGCGCGTCCCAAGAGACCCAGTACTTC
- TRBJ2-1 TRBV5-1 - CASSLVSHNTYNEQFF TGCGCCAGCAGCTTGGTGAGTCACAACACCTACAATGAGCAGTTCTTC
- TRBJ1-1 TRBV7-2 - CASERIMNTEAFF TGTGCCAGCGAAAGGATCATGAACACTGAAGCTTTCTTT
- TRBJ2-5 TRBV7-9 - CASSLPTRSEQYF TGTGCCAGCAGCTTACCCACAAGGAGTGAGCAGTACTTC
few TRBJ2-1 TRBV29-1 TRBD1 CSVHTGGRYNEQFF TGCAGCGTTCACACAGGGGGTCGTTACAATGAGCAGTTCTTC
- TRBJ1-2 TRBV5-1 - CASSFIPGANYGYTF TGCGCCAGCAGCTTTATTCCGGGAGCTAACTATGGCTACACCTTC
- TRBJ2-3 TRBV3-1 - CASRPGPYKDTQYF TGTGCCAGCAGACCTGGGCCTTATAAAGATACGCAGTATTTT
- TRBJ1-1 TRBV20-1 TRBD1 CSAEGQGPPMNTEAFF TGCAGTGCCGAGGGACAGGGCCCTCCCATGAACACTGAAGCTTTCTTT
- TRBJ2-1 TRBV5-1 - CASSFLVGDSYNEQFF TGCGCCAGCAGCTTCCTGGTGGGGGACTCCTACAATGAGCAGTTCTTC
- TRBJ2-5 TRBV20-1 - CSAPPGTPQETQYF TGCAGTGCTCCGCCCGGGACACCCCAAGAGACCCAGTACTTC